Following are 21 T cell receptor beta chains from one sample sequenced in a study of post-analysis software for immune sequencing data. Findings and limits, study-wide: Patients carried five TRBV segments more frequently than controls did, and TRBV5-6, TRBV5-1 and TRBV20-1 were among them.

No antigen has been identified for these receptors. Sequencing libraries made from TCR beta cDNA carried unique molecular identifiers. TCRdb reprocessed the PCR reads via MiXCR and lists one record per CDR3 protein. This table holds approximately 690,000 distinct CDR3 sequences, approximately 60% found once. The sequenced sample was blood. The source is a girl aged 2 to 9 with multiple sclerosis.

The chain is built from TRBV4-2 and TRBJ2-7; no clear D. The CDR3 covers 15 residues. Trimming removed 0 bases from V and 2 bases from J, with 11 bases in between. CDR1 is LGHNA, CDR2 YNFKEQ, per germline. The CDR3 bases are TGTGCCAGCAGCCAAGATTTGTCCAGAACCTACGAGCAGTACTTC. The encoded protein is CASSQDLSRTYEQYF.

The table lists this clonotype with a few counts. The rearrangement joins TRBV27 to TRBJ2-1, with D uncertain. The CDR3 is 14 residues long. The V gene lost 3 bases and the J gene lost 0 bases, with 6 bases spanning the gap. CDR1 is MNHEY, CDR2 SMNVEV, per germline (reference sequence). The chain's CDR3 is CASSFLGSYNEQFF. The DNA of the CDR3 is TGTGCCAGCAGTTTTCTGGGCTCCTACAATGAGCAGTTCTTC.

CDR3 bases: TGCAGTGCTAGAGGGGGGGCCGGTGAAGCTTTCTTT. It codes for CSARGGAGEAFF. V is TRBV20-1 and J is TRBJ1-1; possibly TRBD1 for D (6 bases). This CDR3 has 12 residues. Trimming pared 1 base from V and 7 bases from J, leaving 10 bases between. CDR1 and CDR2 from the germline V gene are DFQATT and SNEGSKA (reference sequence).

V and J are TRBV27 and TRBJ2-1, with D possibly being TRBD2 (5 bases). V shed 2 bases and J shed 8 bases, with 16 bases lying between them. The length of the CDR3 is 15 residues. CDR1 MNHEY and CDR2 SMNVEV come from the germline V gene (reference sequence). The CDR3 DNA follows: TGTGCCAGCAGTTTACGGGGAAGCGGAAGGGATGAGCAGTTCTTC. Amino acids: CASSLRGSGRDEQFF.

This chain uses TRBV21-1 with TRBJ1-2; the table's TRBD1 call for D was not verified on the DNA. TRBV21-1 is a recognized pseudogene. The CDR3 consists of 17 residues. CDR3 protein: CASSNAPSRGGAYGYTF. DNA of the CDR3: TGTGCCAGCAGCAACGCCCCCTCGAGAGGGGGCGCCTATGGCTACACCTTC.

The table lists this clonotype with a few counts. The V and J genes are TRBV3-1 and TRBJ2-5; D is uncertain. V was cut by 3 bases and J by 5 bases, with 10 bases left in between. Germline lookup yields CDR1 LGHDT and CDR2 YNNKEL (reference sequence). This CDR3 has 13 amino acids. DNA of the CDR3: TGTGCCAGCAGCCAGAGAAAGTTGGAGACCCAGTACTTC. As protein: CASSQRKLETQYF.

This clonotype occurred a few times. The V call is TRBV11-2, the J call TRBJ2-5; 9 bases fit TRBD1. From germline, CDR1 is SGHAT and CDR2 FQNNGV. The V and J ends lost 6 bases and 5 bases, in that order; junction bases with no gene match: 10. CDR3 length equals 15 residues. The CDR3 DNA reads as TGTGCCAGCAGTAATACAGGGGGCGGCGGGGAGACCCAGTACTTC. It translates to CASSNTGGGGETQYF.

In DNA form, the CDR3 reads TGTGCCAGCAGCCATACCCCTAGCGGTGGGTACAATGAGCAGTTCTTC. It specifies CASSHTPSGGYNEQFF. V usage is TRBV11-2 and J usage is TRBJ2-1, with 7 bases that match TRBD2. Looked up from germline, CDR1 is SGHAT and CDR2 is FQNNGV. CDR3 length: 16 amino acids. V gave up 5 bases and J gave up 4 bases; unmatched junction bases: 11.

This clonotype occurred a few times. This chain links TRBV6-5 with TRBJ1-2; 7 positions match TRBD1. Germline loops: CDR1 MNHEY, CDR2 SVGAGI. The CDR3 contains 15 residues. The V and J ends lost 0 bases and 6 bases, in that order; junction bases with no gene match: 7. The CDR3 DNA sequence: TGTGCCAGCAGTTACTCGACAGGGAGCGGCAATGGCTACACCTTC. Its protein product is CASSYSTGSGNGYTF.

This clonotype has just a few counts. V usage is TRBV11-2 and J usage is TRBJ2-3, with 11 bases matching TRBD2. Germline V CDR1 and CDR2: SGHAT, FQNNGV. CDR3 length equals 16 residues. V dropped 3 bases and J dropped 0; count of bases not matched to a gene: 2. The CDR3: CASSFRTSGSTDTQYF. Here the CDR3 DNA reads TGTGCCAGCAGCTTCCGGACTAGCGGGAGCACAGATACGCAGTATTTT.

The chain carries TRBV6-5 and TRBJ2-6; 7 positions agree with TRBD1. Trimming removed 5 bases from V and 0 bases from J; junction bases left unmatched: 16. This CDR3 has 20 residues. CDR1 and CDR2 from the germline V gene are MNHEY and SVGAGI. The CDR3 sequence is CASSNRGDSGFSSGANVLTF. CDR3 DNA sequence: TGTGCCAGCAGTAACCGAGGGGACAGCGGTTTTAGCTCTGGGGCCAACGTCCTGACTTTC.

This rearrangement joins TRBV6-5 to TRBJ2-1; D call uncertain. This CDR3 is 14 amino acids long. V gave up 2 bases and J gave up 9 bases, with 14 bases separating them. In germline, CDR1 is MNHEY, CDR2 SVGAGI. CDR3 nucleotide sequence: TGTGCCAGCAGTTACGATCCGATTGGCGGTGAGCAGTTCTTC. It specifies CASSYDPIGGEQFF.

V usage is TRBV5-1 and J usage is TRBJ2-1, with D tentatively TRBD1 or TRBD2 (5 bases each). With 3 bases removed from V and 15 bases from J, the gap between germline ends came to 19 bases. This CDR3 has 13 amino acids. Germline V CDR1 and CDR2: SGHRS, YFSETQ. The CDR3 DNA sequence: TGCGCCAGCAGCTCACGAACCGGGACGGGGATGTTCTTC. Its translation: CASSSRTGTGMFF.

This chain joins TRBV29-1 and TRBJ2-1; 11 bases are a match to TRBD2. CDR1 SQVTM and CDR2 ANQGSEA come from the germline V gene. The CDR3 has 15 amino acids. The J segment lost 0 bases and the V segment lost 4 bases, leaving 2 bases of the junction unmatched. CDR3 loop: CSVGGTSGSYNEQFF. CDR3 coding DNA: TGCAGCGTTGGGGGGACTAGCGGCTCCTACAATGAGCAGTTCTTC.

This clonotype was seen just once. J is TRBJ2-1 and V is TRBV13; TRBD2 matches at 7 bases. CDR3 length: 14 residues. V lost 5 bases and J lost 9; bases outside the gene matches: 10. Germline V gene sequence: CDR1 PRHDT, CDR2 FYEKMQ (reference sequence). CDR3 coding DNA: TGTGCCAGCAGCCTGGGGCGGGAGTCGGGTGAGCAGTTCTTC. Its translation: CASSLGRESGEQFF. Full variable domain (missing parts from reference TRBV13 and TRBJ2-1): AAGVIQSPRHLIKEKRETATLKCYPIPRHDTVYWYQQGPGQDPQFLISFYEKMQSDKGSIPDRFSAQQFSDYHSELNMSSLELGDSALYFCASSLGRESGEQFFGPGTRLTVL.

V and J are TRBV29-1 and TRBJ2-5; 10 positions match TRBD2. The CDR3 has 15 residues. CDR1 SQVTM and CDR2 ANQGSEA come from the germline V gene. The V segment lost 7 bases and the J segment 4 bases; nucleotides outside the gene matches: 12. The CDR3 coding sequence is TGCAGCGGGGGAAGTAGCGGGGGGCCGGGAGAGACCCAGTACTTC. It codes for CSGGSSGGPGETQYF.

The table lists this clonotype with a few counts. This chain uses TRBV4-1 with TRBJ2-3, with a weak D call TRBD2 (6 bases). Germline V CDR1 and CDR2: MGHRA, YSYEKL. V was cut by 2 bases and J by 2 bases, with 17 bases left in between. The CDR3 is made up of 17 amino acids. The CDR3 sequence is CASSQWYSGDSTDTQYF. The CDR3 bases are TGCGCCAGCAGCCAATGGTATAGCGGCGATTCCACAGATACGCAGTATTTT.

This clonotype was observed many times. The CDR3 here is CASSYSGGESNEQFF. CDR3 DNA sequence: TGTGCCAGCAGTTACAGCGGGGGGGAGAGCAATGAGCAGTTCTTC. The chain is built from TRBV6-2 or TRBV6-3 and TRBJ2-1; 10 bases are shared with TRBD2. The CDR3 contains 15 residues. With 2 bases clipped from V and 6 bases from J, the junction kept 4 bases outside the gene matches. Per germline, CDR1 MNHEY and CDR2 SVGEGT.

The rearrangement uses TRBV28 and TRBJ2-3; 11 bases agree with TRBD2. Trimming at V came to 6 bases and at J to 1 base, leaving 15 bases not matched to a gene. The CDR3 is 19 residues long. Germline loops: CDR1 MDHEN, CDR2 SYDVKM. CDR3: CASRKHGTSGGGRTDTQYF. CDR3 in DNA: TGTGCCAGCAGGAAGCACGGGACTAGCGGCGGGGGGCGCACAGATACGCAGTATTTT.

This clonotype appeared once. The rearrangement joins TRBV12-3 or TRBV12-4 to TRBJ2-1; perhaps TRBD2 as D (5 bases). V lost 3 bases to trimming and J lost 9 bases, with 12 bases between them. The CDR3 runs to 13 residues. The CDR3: CASSFERAGEQFF. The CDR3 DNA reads TGTGCCAGCAGTTTTGAGAGGGCCGGTGAGCAGTTCTTC.

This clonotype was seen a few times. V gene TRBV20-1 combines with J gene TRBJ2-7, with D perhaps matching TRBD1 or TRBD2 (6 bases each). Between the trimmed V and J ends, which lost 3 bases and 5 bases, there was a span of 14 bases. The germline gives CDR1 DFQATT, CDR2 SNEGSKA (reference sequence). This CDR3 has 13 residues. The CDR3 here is CSASKPGADEQYF. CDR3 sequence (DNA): TGCAGTGCTAGTAAGCCGGGGGCGGACGAGCAGTACTTC.